The 28 T cell receptor beta chains in this list originate from one sample, sequenced in a study of OX40 agonist ivuxolimab in advanced cancers. The table came from immunoSEQ multiplex PCR; TCRdb's copy has only in-frame clones and leaves some out. The sample lists roughly 86,000 clones, 65% to 90% occurring once. Source: CD4+ or CD8+ T cells sorted from blood, taken in a trial of the OX40 agonist ivuxolimab. The receptor set was obtained from an adult with an advanced solid tumor such as melanoma, head and neck, liver or kidney cancer.

The rearrangement uses TRBV5-1 and TRBJ1-5; TRBD1 agrees at 7 bases. Germline V lookup: CDR1 SGHRS, CDR2 YFSETQ. V shed 0 bases, J shed 8 bases, and the junction held 5 bases outside the gene matches. The CDR3 contains 14 residues. The CDR3 spells CASSLGQGVEPQHF. CDR3 coding DNA: TGCGCCAGCAGCTTGGGACAGGGTGTTGAGCCCCAGCATTTT.

The gene calls are TRBV7-3 and TRBJ2-1; 7 bases fit TRBD2. Germline-derived CDR1 and CDR2 are SGHTA and FQGTGA. The CDR3 sequence is 15 residues long. V lost 3 bases and J lost 0; bases outside the gene matches: 2. CDR3 loop: CASSFGGSSYNEQFF. The CDR3 nucleotides are TGTGCCAGCAGCTTCGGCGGGAGCTCCTACAATGAGCAGTTCTTC.

This sequence joins TRBV9 and TRBJ2-2; tentative D call: TRBD1 (6 bases). Germline CDR1 SGDLS, CDR2 YYNGEE. With 0 bases removed from V and 3 bases from J, the gap between germline ends came to 12 bases. This CDR3 has 16 amino acids. CDR3 loop: CASSVATTGYTGELFF. CDR3 nucleotides: TGTGCCAGCAGCGTAGCTACTACAGGGTACACCGGGGAGCTGTTTTTT. Supplemented by reference TRBV9 and TRBJ2-2, the full variable domain reads DSGVTQTPKHLITATGQRVTLRCSPRSGDLSVYWYQQSLDQGLQFLIQYYNGEERAKGNILERFSAQQFPDLHSELNLSSLELGDSALYFCASSVATTGYTGELFFGEGSRLTVL.

This chain uses TRBV7-3 with TRBJ1-2; perhaps TRBD1 as D (5 bases). Deletions cut 6 bases from V and 4 bases from J, with 12 bases between. The CDR3 extends over 13 amino acids. Germline CDR1 reads SGHTA; CDR2 reads FQGTGA. Here the CDR3 DNA reads TGTGCCAGCAGTCAGGGACCGGGCTATGGCTACACCTTC. It codes for CASSQGPGYGYTF.

The CDR3 region is CASSGEGGSTDTQYF. The CDR3 region has the DNA TGTGCCAGCAGTGGGGAAGGGGGTAGCACAGATACGCAGTATTTT. The chain joins TRBV2 to TRBJ2-3, with D possibly being TRBD1 (6 bases). Trimming removed 4 bases from V and 0 bases from J, with 11 bases in between. The CDR3 runs to 15 residues. CDR1 is SNHLY and CDR2 is FYNNEI in the germline V gene.

The J gene is TRBJ1-3, the V gene TRBV27; D gene unclear. Per the germline V gene, CDR1 is MNHEY and CDR2 is SMNVEV (reference sequence). The CDR3 contains 14 residues. V was clipped by 6 bases and J by 3 bases, with 12 bases between them. The CDR3 sequence is CASSIKKNGNTIYF. The CDR3 DNA reads TGTGCCAGCAGCATTAAAAAAAATGGAAACACCATATATTTT.

The chain employs TRBV28 and TRBJ1-1, with a possible D match to TRBD1 (5 bases). V lost 4 bases, J lost 1 base, and 13 bases lay in between. The CDR3 loop spans 15 amino acids. Per germline, CDR1 MDHEN and CDR2 SYDVKM. The DNA for the CDR3 is TGTGCCAGCAGTTCTCCTCGTGGGACGAACACTGAAGCTTTCTTT. Its translation: CASSSPRGTNTEAFF.

This rearrangement joins TRBV15 to TRBJ1-2; D possibly corresponds to TRBD1 (6 bases). This CDR3 has 14 amino acids. In germline, CDR1 is LNHNV, CDR2 YYDKDF (reference sequence). V was pared by 9 bases and J by 5 bases, with 19 bases between. CDR3 protein: CATAPGAGVYGYTF. Written as DNA, the CDR3 is TGTGCCACTGCACCGGGGGCAGGGGTATATGGCTACACCTTC.

V is TRBV19 and J is TRBJ1-2; D remains unclear. Germline CDR1 is LNHDA and CDR2 is SQIVND (reference sequence). Trimming stripped 3 bases from V and 3 bases from J, with 11 bases between. This CDR3 is 14 amino acids long. This CDR3 is CASSIGLEDYGYTF. The CDR3 nucleotides read TGTGCCAGTAGTATTGGTTTGGAGGACTATGGCTACACCTTC. Using reference TRBV19 and TRBJ1-2 for the parts outside the CDR3, the full variable domain is DGGITQSPKYLFRKEGQNVTLSCEQNLNHDAMYWYRQDPGQGLRLIYYSQIVNDFQKGDIAEGYSVSREKKESFPLTVTSAQKNPTAFYLCASSIGLEDYGYTFGSGTRLTVV.

The V gene is TRBV21-1, the J gene TRBJ1-5; the table's D call TRBD1 went unverified against the DNA. TRBV21-1 represents a pseudogene. This CDR3 is 17 amino acids long. CDR3 in amino acids: CASSPQGGDRGSQPQHF. CDR3 DNA sequence: TGTGCCAGCAGCCCCCAAGGCGGGGACAGGGGATCTCAGCCCCAGCATTTT.

A remark on this clone: Other DNA sequences within the sample encode an identical CDR3. This chain connects TRBV18 to TRBJ2-7; the match to TRBD1 covers 7 bases. This CDR3 has 14 residues. Looked up from germline, CDR1 is KGHSH and CDR2 is LQKENI. The trim removed 3 bases at V and 0 bases at J, leaving 2 bases unmatched. The CDR3 is CASSPGTDSYEQYF. The DNA of the CDR3 is TGTGCCAGCTCACCCGGGACAGACTCCTACGAGCAGTACTTC.

The chain links TRBV5-4 to TRBJ1-1; D is undetermined. With 4 bases removed from V and 6 bases from J, the gap between germline ends came to 16 bases. The germline gives CDR1 SGHNT, CDR2 YYREEE (reference sequence). This CDR3 is 14 amino acids long. For the CDR3, the DNA is TGTGCCAGCAGCCCAGACCGGTCGCCGGCTGAAGCTTTCTTT. Encoded protein: CASSPDRSPAEAFF.

This chain links TRBV25-1 with TRBJ2-4; 8 bases are a match to TRBD1. V shed 2 bases, J shed 8 bases, and the junction held 8 bases outside the gene matches. Looked up from germline, CDR1 is MGHDK and CDR2 is SYGVNS. CDR3 size: 15 residues. CDR3 nucleotides: TGTGCCAGCAGTGAAACCGGACAGGGTGGGGACATTCAGTACTTC. It specifies CASSETGQGGDIQYF.

The chain recombines TRBV28 with TRBJ1-5; a possible D gene is TRBD1 (5 bases). V shed 5 bases and J shed 0 bases, with 17 bases lying between them. This CDR3 has 17 residues. Germline assignment: CDR1 MDHEN and CDR2 SYDVKM. DNA of the CDR3: TGTGCCAGCAGTCCCCCGGGGGGAGGCTATAGCAATCAGCCCCAGCATTTT. Translated, it gives CASSPPGGGYSNQPQHF.

The chain couples TRBV28 to TRBJ1-2; TRBD1 agrees at 7 bases. The CDR3 loop spans 14 amino acids. V was pared by 2 bases and J by 7 bases, with 7 bases of the junction left unmatched. Germline V CDR1 and CDR2: MDHEN, SYDVKM. The CDR3 reads CASSLLRGGSGYTF. In nucleotides, the CDR3 is TGTGCCAGCAGTTTACTAAGAGGGGGCTCTGGCTACACCTTC.

This clone came up once. This chain uses TRBV5-6 with TRBJ1-1; no firm D call. CDR1 and CDR2 from the germline V gene are SGHDT and YYEEEE. Trimming stripped 0 bases from V and 1 base from J, with 7 bases between. The CDR3 has 14 residues. The CDR3: CASSLGSWNTEAFF. CDR3 in DNA: TGTGCCAGCAGCTTGGGGAGCTGGAACACTGAAGCTTTCTTT.

The chain is built from TRBV21-1 and TRBJ2-1; the DNA was not used to check the table's D call, TRBD2. TRBV21-1 is listed as a pseudogene. This CDR3 is 16 amino acids long. The CDR3, as DNA: TGTGCCAGCAGCCTTAGGGAGGGAAGCTCCTACAATGAGCAGTTCTTC. Protein product: CASSLREGSSYNEQFF.

The sample holds many counts of this clone. The V and J genes are TRBV11-2 and TRBJ2-5; TRBD2 matches at 7 bases. V shed 4 bases, J shed 8 bases, and the junction held 13 bases outside the gene matches. The CDR3 sequence is 15 residues long. Germline CDR1 is SGHAT and CDR2 is FQNNGV. The CDR3 reads CASSSGTMKEGTQYF. The DNA for the CDR3 is TGTGCCAGCAGCTCCGGGACTATGAAAGAGGGAACCCAGTACTTC.

The V call is TRBV15, the J call TRBJ1-6; TRBD1 is a possible D gene (5 bases). CDR3 length: 15 residues. V was clipped by 4 bases and J by 9 bases, with 16 bases between them. CDR1 LNHNV and CDR2 YYDKDF come from the germline V gene (reference sequence). The CDR3 reads CATSTGQGGTSPLHF. CDR3 nucleotides: TGTGCCACCAGCACCGGGCAGGGTGGGACTTCACCCCTCCACTTT. Full variable domain (rest looked up from reference TRBV15 and TRBJ1-6): DAMVIQNPRYQVTQFGKPVTLSCSQTLNHNVMYWYQQKSSQAPKLLFHYYDKDFNNEADTPDNFQSRRPNTSFCFLDIRSPGLGDTAMYLCATSTGQGGTSPLHFGNGTRLTVT.

V usage is TRBV4-3 and J usage is TRBJ2-1; D is perhaps TRBD1 (8 bases). CDR1 and CDR2 (germline): LGHNA, YSLEER. V gave up 4 bases and J gave up 5 bases, with 18 bases separating them. The CDR3 has 16 residues. The CDR3 here is CASSPGGGSTHNEQFF. CDR3 coding DNA: TGCGCCAGCAGCCCAGGGGGCGGGAGCACTCACAATGAGCAGTTCTTC.

V usage is TRBV28 and J usage is TRBJ1-3; 7 bases align to TRBD1. Germline loops: CDR1 MDHEN, CDR2 SYDVKM. This CDR3 is 13 amino acids long. Losses at the gene ends were 3 bases for V and 4 bases for J; bases not matched to a gene: 0. This CDR3 is CASSLDRGNTIYF. CDR3 in DNA: TGTGCCAGCAGTTTGGACAGGGGAAACACCATATATTTT.

V gene TRBV2 combines with J gene TRBJ2-3; D gene uncertain. The CDR3 totals 14 residues. Trimming shortened V by 6 bases and J by 3 bases, and 13 bases separated the two germline ends. Germline loops: CDR1 SNHLY, CDR2 FYNNEI. Here the CDR3 reads CASRTDVQTDTQYF. CDR3 coding DNA: TGTGCCAGCAGGACGGACGTCCAGACAGATACGCAGTATTTT.

CDR3 loop: CASGGGIREQYF. CDR3 DNA: TGTGCCAGCGGAGGGGGGATACGAGAGCAGTACTTC. This chain links TRBV28 with TRBJ2-7; D tentatively fits TRBD1 or TRBD2 (6 bases each). Germline V gene lookup returns CDR1 MDHEN and CDR2 SYDVKM. V gave up 8 bases and J gave up 7 bases, with 15 bases separating them. The CDR3 covers 12 residues.

This clone came up once. This chain uses TRBV23-1 with TRBJ2-3; D remains ambiguous. TRBV23-1 is known as an ORF, though its function is uncertain. Trimming removed 3 bases at V and 4 bases at J, with 11 bases between. This CDR3 region has 14 residues. The DNA for the CDR3 is TGCGCCAGCAGTCACTGGTTCATGGCAGATACGCAGTATTTT. Translation gives CASSHWFMADTQYF.

The genes are TRBV7-2 and TRBJ2-1, with no clear D. The V end was cut by 3 bases, the J end by 7 bases, with 10 bases between. Germline-derived CDR1 and CDR2 are SGHTA and FQGNSA. This CDR3 contains 13 residues. The CDR3 sequence is CASSLSPPNEQFF. CDR3 DNA sequence: TGTGCCAGCAGCTTGAGTCCCCCTAATGAGCAGTTCTTC.

This clone was counted only a few times. This chain links TRBV7-2 with TRBJ2-4; D might be TRBD2 (6 bases). The ends were cut back, 1 base at V and 3 bases at J, with 7 bases in the middle. CDR3 length: 14 amino acids. CDR1 is SGHTA and CDR2 is FQGNSA in the germline V gene. The DNA for the CDR3 is TGTGCCAGCAGCTTAGGGGGAGGCAAAAACATTCAGTACTTC. Translated: CASSLGGGKNIQYF.

The chain joins TRBV19 to TRBJ1-2; possibly TRBD1 for D (5 bases). The ends were cut back, 7 bases at V and 3 bases at J, with 18 bases in the middle. In germline, CDR1 is LNHDA, CDR2 SQIVND (reference sequence). The CDR3 is 15 amino acids. The CDR3 DNA sequence: TGTGCCAGTACGGTGGGGCTGATTATCCACTATGGCTACACCTTC. Translation: CASTVGLIIHYGYTF.

The V call is TRBV18, the J call TRBJ2-5; D is unresolved. V lost 3 bases to trimming and J lost 6 bases, with 8 bases between them. The CDR3 covers 12 residues. Germline V gene data show CDR1 as KGHSH and CDR2 as LQKENI. DNA for the CDR3: TGTGCCAGCTCACCCCCGGAAAAGACCCAGTACTTC. Its translation: CASSPPEKTQYF.